This TCR beta chain was retrieved from a study of human T cells and chemical hapten exposure. Germline V gives CDR1 MGHRA, CDR2 YSYEKL. The CDR3 runs to 14 residues. V dropped 4 bases and J dropped 2 bases, with 10 bases sitting between them. TCRdb re-called the RACE reads through MiXCR, storing one row per CDR3 protein. The repertoire holds tens of thousands of distinct CDR3 sequences, roughly 12% seen once, with approximately 5.3% in the top ten. As for time point: pre-sensitization, week 0. Treatment in this sample: therapeutic diphenylcyclopropenone sensitization with weekly scalp DPC. The gene calls are TRBV4-1 and TRBJ2-3, with D unresolved. The receptor was derived from a woman in her 30s with alopecia areata. Some clones in this sample may be carry-over from other donors' samples. The specimen comprised whole blood, sampled in connection with sensitization to the hapten diphenylcyclopropenone (DPC). The CDR3 nucleotides read TGCGCCAGCAGCCCCGGGCTAATCACAGATACGCAGTATTTT. Translating gives CASSPGLITDTQYF.